These 2 T cell receptor beta chains share one sample of origin, sequenced in a study of T cells after yellow fever vaccination. TCRdb passed the 5' RACE reads through MiXCR, listing each CDR3 protein once. The table has fewer than 400,000 distinct CDR3 sequences, around a tenth seen once. The sequences come from CD4+ T cells sorted from PBMCs, collected 45 days after the yellow fever booster vaccination. These TCRs come from a man aged 18 to 30 who received the YFV17D yellow fever vaccine.

This sequence joins TRBV4-3 and TRBJ2-3; D might be TRBD2 (6 bases). The CDR3 totals 16 residues. Germline CDR1 reads LGHNA; CDR2 reads YSLEER. The V end lost 0 bases, the J end lost 2 bases, and 12 bases lay between the germline ends. This chain's CDR3 is CASSQDSGSYTDTQYF. Written as DNA, the CDR3 is TGCGCCAGCAGCCAAGATAGCGGTTCCTACACAGATACGCAGTATTTT.

A few counts support this clonotype. V and J are TRBV4-1 and TRBJ1-6; 9 bases are shared with TRBD1. The junction had 7 bases not matched to a gene; V was cut back by 3 bases and J by 10 bases. The CDR3 length is 15 residues. CDR1 is MGHRA, CDR2 YSYEKL, per germline. The CDR3 loop is CASSQPGQGVSPLHF. The CDR3 DNA reads as TGCGCCAGCAGCCAGCCGGGACAGGGCGTATCACCCCTCCACTTT.